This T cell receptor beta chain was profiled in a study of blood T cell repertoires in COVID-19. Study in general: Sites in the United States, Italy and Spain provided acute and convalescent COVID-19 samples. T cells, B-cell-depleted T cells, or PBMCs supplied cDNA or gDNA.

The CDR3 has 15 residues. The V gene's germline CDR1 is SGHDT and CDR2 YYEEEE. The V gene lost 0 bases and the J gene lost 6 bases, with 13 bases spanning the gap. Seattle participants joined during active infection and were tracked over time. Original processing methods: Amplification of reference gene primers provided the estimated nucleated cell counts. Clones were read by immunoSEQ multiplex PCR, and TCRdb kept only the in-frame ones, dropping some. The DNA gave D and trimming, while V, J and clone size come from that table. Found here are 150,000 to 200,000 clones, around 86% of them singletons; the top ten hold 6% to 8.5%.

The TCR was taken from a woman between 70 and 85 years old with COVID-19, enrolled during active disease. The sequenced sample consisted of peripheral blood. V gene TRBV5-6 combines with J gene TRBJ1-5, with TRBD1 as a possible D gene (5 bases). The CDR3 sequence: CASSLGPGVSQPQHF. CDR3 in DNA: TGTGCCAGCAGCTTGGGGCCGGGGGTATCTCAGCCCCAGCATTTT.